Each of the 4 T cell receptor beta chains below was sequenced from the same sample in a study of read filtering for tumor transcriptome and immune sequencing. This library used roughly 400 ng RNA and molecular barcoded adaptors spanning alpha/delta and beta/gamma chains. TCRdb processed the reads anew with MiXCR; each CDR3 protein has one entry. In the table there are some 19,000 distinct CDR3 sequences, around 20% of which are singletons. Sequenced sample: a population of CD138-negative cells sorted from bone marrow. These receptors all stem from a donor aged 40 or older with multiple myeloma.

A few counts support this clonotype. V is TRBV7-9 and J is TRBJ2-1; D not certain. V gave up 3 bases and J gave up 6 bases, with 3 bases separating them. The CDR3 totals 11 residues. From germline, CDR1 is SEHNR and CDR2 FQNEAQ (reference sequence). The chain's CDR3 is CASSLANEQFF. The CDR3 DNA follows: TGTGCCAGCAGCTTGGCCAATGAGCAGTTCTTC.

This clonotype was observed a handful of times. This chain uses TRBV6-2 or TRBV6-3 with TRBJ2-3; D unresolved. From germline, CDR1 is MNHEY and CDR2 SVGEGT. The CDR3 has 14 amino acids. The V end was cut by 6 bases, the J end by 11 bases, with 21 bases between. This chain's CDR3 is CASSEIGREVVQYF. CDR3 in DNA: TGTGCCAGCAGCGAAATAGGGCGAGAGGTTGTGCAGTATTTT.

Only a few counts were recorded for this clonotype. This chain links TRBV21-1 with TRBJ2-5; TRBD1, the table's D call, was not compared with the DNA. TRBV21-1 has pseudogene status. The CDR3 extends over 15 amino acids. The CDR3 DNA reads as TGTGCCAGCAGCAAAGAAAGGGGGCGCCAAGAGACCCAGTACTTC. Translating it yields CASSKERGRQETQYF.

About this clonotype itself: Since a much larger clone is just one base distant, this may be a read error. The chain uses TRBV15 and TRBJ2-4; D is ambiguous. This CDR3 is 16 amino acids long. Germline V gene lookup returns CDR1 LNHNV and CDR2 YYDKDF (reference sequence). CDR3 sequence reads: CATSRDRVQAKSIQYF. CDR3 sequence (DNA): TGTGCCACCAGCAGAGATCGGGTGCAGGCCAAAAGCATTCAGTACTTC.